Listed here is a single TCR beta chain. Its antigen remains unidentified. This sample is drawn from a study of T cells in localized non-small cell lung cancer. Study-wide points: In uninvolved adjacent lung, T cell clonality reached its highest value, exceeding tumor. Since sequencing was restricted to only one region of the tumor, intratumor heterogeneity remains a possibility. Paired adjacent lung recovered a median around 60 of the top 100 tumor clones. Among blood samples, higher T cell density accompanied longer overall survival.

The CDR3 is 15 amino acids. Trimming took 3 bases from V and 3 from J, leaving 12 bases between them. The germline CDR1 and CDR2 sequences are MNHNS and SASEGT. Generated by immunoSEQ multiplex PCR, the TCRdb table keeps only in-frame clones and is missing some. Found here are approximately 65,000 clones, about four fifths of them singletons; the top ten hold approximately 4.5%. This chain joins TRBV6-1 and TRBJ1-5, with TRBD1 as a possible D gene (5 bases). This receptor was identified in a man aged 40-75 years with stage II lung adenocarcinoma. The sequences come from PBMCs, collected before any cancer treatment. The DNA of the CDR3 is TGTGCCAGCAGTGAGCAGGGACTGATCAATCAGCCCCAGCATTTT. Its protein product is CASSEQGLINQPQHF.